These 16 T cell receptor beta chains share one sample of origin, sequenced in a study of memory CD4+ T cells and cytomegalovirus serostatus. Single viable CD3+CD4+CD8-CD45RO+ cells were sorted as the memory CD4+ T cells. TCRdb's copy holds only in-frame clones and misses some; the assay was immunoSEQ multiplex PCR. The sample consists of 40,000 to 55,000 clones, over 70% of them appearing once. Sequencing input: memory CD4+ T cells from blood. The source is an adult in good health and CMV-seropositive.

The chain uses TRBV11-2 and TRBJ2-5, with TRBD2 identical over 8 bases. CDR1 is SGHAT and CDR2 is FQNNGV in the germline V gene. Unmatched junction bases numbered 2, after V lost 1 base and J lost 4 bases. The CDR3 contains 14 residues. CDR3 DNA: TGTGCCAGCAGCTTAGTTACTAGCGGAGAGACCCAGTACTTC. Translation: CASSLVTSGETQYF.

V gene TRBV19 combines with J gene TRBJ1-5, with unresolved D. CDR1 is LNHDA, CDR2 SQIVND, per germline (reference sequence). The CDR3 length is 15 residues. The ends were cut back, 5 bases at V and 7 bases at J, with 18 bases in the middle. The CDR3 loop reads CASSWDNLGGQPQHF. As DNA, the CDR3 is TGTGCCAGTAGTTGGGATAACTTAGGTGGCCAGCCCCAGCATTTT. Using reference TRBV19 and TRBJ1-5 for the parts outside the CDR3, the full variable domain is DGGITQSPKYLFRKEGQNVTLSCEQNLNHDAMYWYRQDPGQGLRLIYYSQIVNDFQKGDIAEGYSVSREKKESFPLTVTSAQKNPTAFYLCASSWDNLGGQPQHFGDGTRLSIL.

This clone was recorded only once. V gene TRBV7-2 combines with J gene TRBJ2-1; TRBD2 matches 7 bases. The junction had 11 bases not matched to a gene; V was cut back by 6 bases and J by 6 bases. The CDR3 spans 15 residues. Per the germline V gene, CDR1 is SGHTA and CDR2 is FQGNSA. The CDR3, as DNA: TGTGCCAGCAGACAAATAGCGGGCCTTACCAATGAGCAGTTCTTC. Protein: CASRQIAGLTNEQFF.

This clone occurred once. The CDR3 loop is CASRGRQGGETQYF. DNA of the CDR3: TGTGCCAGCAGGGGCAGACAGGGTGGGGAGACCCAGTACTTC. The chain carries TRBV2 and TRBJ2-5; 7 bases agree with TRBD1. The V gene's germline CDR1 is SNHLY and CDR2 FYNNEI. This CDR3 is 14 amino acids long. Trimming took 6 bases from V and 5 from J; bases not matched to a gene: 9.

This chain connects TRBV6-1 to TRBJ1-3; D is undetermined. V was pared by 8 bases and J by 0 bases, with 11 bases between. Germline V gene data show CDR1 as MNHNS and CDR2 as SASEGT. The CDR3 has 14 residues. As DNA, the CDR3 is TGTGCCAGCCTGCATTACTACTCTGGAAACACCATATATTTT. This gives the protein CASLHYYSGNTIYF.

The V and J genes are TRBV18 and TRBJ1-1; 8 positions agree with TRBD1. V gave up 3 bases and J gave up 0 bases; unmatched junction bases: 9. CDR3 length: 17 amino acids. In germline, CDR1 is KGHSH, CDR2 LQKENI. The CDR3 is CASSPLPQGGMNTEAFF. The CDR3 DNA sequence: TGTGCCAGCTCACCCTTGCCACAGGGGGGCATGAACACTGAAGCTTTCTTT.

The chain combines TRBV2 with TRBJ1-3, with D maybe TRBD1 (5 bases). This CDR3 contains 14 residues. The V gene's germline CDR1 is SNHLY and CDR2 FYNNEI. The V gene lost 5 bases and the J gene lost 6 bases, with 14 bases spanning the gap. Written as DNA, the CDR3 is TGTGCCAGCAGTCTTACAGGAGGGGAAAACACCATATATTTT. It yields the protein CASSLTGGENTIYF.

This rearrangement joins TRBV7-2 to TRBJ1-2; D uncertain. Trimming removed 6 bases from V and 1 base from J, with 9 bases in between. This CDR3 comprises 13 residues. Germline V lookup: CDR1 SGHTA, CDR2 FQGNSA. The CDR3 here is CASSKAVNYGYTF. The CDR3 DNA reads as TGTGCCAGCAGTAAGGCGGTTAACTATGGCTACACCTTC.

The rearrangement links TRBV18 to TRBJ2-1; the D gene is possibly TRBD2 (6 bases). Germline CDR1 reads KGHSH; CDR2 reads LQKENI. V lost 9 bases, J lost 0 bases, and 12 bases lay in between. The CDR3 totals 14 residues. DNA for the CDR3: TGTGCCAGTTACCCCGGGGGCTCCTACAATGAGCAGTTCTTC. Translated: CASYPGGSYNEQFF.

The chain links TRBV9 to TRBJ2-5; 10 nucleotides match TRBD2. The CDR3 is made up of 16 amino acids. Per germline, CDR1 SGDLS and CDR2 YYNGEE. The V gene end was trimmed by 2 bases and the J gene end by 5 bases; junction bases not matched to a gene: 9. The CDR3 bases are TGTGCCAGCAGCGTGGGACTAGCGCGAGTGGGGGAGACCCAGTACTTC. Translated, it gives CASSVGLARVGETQYF.

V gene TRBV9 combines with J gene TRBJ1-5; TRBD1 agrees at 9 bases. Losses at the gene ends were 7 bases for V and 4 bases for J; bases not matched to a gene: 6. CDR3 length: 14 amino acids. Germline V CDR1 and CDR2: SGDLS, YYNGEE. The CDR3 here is CASAPGQGNQPQHF. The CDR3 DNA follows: TGTGCCAGCGCTCCGGGACAGGGAAATCAGCCCCAGCATTTT.

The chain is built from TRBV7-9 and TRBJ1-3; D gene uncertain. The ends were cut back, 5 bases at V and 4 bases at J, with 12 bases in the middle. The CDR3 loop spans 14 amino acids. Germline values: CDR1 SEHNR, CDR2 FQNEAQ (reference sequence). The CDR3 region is CASSADTVGNTIYF. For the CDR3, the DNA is TGTGCCAGCAGCGCCGACACGGTGGGAAACACCATATATTTT.

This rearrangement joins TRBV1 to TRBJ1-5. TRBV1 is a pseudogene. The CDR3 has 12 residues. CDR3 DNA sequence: TGCACCAGCAGCCCACACGGGCAGCCCCAGCATTTT. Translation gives CTSSPHGQPQHF.

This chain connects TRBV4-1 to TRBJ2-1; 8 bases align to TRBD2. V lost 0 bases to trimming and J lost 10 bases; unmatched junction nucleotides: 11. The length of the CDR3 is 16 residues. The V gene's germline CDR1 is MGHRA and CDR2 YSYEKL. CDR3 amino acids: CASSQDPGLETNEQFF. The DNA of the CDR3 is TGCGCCAGCAGCCAAGACCCGGGACTAGAGACGAACGAGCAGTTCTTC.

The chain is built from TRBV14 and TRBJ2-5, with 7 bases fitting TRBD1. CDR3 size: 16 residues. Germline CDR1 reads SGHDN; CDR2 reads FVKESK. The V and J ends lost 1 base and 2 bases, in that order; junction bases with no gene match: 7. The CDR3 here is CASSQVLGQRQETQYF. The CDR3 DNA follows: TGTGCCAGCAGCCAAGTCCTGGGACAGAGACAAGAGACCCAGTACTTC. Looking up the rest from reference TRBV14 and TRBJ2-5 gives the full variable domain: EAGVTQFPSHSVIEKGQTVTLRCDPISGHDNLYWYRRVMGKEIKFLLHFVKESKQDESGMPNNRFLAERTGGTYSTLKVQPAELEDSGVYFCASSQVLGQRQETQYFGPGTRLLVL.

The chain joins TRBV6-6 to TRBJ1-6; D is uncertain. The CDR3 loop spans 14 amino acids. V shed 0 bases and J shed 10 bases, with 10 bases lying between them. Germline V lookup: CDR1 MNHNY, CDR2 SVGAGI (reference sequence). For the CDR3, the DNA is TGTGCCAGCAGTTACTCGAGTGTAGGGTCACCCCTCCACTTT. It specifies CASSYSSVGSPLHF.